One and the same sample provided the 24 T cell receptor delta chains below, sequenced in a study of γδ T cells in repeated Plasmodium falciparum infection. Gammadelta T cells were flow-sorted from PBMC into Vgamma9/Vdelta2+ and Vdelta2-negative populations for bulk analysis. TCRdb redid the clone calls on the multiplex PCR reads with CATT. The data show roughly 90,000 delta-chain clones, with 0.9% to 1% seen just once and 9.5% to 10% held by the top ten. Sequences were obtained from gamma-delta T cells from blood. The receptors were sampled from a pool of human donors (malaria-infected and uninfected, not separated).

On this clone: The protein TCRdb lists belongs to a much larger clone and differs from this DNA's translation at residue 13, which points to a read error; the protein shown is made from the DNA. V and J are TRDV1 and TRDJ1, with 7 bases lining up with TRDD2. The J gene comes from matching the DNA to germline here; TCRdb lacks it. Per the germline V gene, CDR1 is TSWWSYY and CDR2 is QGS. The CDR3 has 16 amino acids. Written as DNA, the CDR3 is TGTGCTCTTGGGGAAACATCTTCCTATAGCACCGATAGACTCATCTTT. As protein: CALGETSSYSTDRLIF.

Comment on this clone: Given a far larger clone just one base away, this is likely a sequencing read error. The sample contains more than one DNA sequence encoding this CDR3. In nucleotides, the CDR3 is TGTGCCTGTGACACGGGGGATACGGTTTCTACCGATAAGCTCATCTTT. This sequence encodes CACDTGDTVSTDKLIF. The V gene is TRDV2, but the J gene lacks a call; TRDD3, as called in the table, went unchecked against the DNA. Per germline, CDR1 GEAIGNYY and CDR2 EKD. The CDR3 contains 16 residues.

This clone was recorded many times. The chain has TRDV1 and TRDJ2; TRDD3 aligns across 11 bases. J was trimmed by 0 bases and V by 5 bases; bases with no gene match: 23. Germline V gene sequence: CDR1 TSWWSYY, CDR2 QGS. This CDR3 region has 23 residues. The CDR3 DNA follows: TGTGCTCTTGGGAACTGGACCTTCCCCCCATACTGGGGGATATGGGCTTTGACAGCACAACTCTTCTTT. Translated: CALGNWTFPPYWGIWALTAQLFF.

On this clone: With only one base between it and a far larger clone, this is likely a read error. The same CDR3 can be traced to other DNA sequences in this sample. The V gene is TRDV2, the J gene TRDJ1; D gene ambiguous. Trimming took 5 bases from V and 3 from J, leaving 18 bases between them. The CDR3 spans 15 residues. Germline V gene sequence: CDR1 GEAIGNYY, CDR2 EKD. Here the CDR3 reads CACAALDFKSDKLIF. CDR3 sequence (DNA): TGTGCCTGTGCCGCCCTAGATTTTAAGTCCGATAAACTCATCTTT.

About this clone: A read error is likely here: a far larger clone is one base away. The same CDR3 can be traced to other DNA sequences in this sample. The V segment is TRDV2, and no J call was made; TRDD3, as called in the table, went unchecked against the DNA. Germline V gene sequence: CDR1 GEAIGNYY, CDR2 EKD. The CDR3 spans 14 residues. CDR3 region: CACDTVGDTRRLIF. CDR3 nucleotide sequence: TGTGCCTGTGACACCGTGGGGGATACGAGACGACTCATTTTT.

Concerning this clone: A read error likely explains why the TCRdb protein, taken from a much larger clone, differs from this DNA's translation at residue 16; the protein shown is translated from the DNA. The V gene corresponds to TRDV2; no J gene was called; the DNA was not compared with TRDD3, the D call given in the table. Looked up from germline, CDR1 is GEAIGNYY and CDR2 is EKD. The CDR3 is 18 amino acids. CDR3 region: CACDTVGTGGLQRDKPIF. In DNA, the CDR3 is TGTGCCTGTGACACCGTCGGTACTGGGGGCCTACAGAGGGATAAACCCATCTTT.

In this sample, this clone turned up a few times. This likely reflects a read error, since a far larger clone is one base away. Within the sample, other DNA sequences also encode this same CDR3. The V call is TRDV3, the J call TRDJ1; D may be TRDD2 (6 bases). No J gene was available from TCRdb, and it was assigned here by a germline match of the DNA. Trimming left V 3 bases short and J 10 bases short, with 48 bases between. The CDR3 totals 22 residues. Germline-derived CDR1 and CDR2 are TVYSNPD and GDNSRS (reference sequence). The CDR3 region is CAFNHLLPPSVLSNIGGWRLIF. The DNA for the CDR3 is TGTGCCTTCAACCACCTTCTTCCTCCGTCGGTACTCTCAAATATCGGAGGTTGGAGACTCATCTTT.

This clone was detected only a few times. With only one base between it and a far larger clone, this is likely a read error. Other DNA sequences in this sample translate to the same CDR3. The chain carries TRDV1 and TRDJ1; 8 bases line up with TRDD3. Because TCRdb records no J gene, it was assigned here through a match of the DNA to germline. CDR1 TSWWSYY and CDR2 QGS come from the germline V gene. The CDR3 is 23 residues long. The CDR3 nucleotides read TGTGCCCTTGGGGAACTGGGGGGCGCCTTCCGGGCGTCTGAGCGGGCGTACACCGATAAACTCATCTTT. Amino acid sequence: CALGELGGAFRASERAYTDKLIF.

Comments on this clone: TCRdb shows a much larger clone's protein in place of this DNA's translation, and the two differ at residue 3, likely through a read error; the protein shown is translated from the DNA. The chain joins TRDV2 to TRDJ2; a possible D gene is TRDD3 (6 bases). The J gene, left out of TCRdb, was set here by checking the DNA against germline. Per germline, CDR1 GEAIGNYY and CDR2 EKD. The CDR3 is 17 residues long. The CDR3 coding sequence is TGTGCCCGTGACACCGTGAGTACTGGGTCCCAACGGGCACAACTCTTCTTT. This codes for CARDTVSTGSQRAQLFF.

Regarding this clone: TCRdb shows a much larger clone's protein in place of this DNA's translation, and the two differ at residue 10, likely through a read error; the protein shown is translated from the DNA. The chain recombines TRDV1 with TRDJ1, with D tentatively TRDD3 (8 bases). The J gene, not given by TCRdb, was assigned here from a germline match of the nucleotide sequence. V dropped 3 bases and J dropped 3 bases, with 29 bases sitting between them. The CDR3 is 20 amino acids. Germline V gene data show CDR1 as TSWWSYY and CDR2 as QGS. The DNA for the CDR3 is TGTGCTCTTGGGGACCAGCTTCCTAAACAGGGGGATAAGGGGGCCGATAAACTCATCTTT. Its translation is CALGDQLPKQGDKGADKLIF.

This clone was seen ten or more times. Distinct nucleotide sequences in the sample also encode this CDR3. This rearrangement joins TRDV1 to TRDJ1; the D is unclear. This CDR3 has 19 amino acids. The germline V gene has CDR1 TSWWSYY and CDR2 QGS. V gave up 0 bases and J gave up 3 bases, with 23 bases separating them. This CDR3 is CALGELVGIGRKQADKLIF. The CDR3 nucleotides are TGTGCTCTTGGGGAACTAGTTGGTATTGGGCGGAAACAAGCCGATAAACTCATCTTT.

Concerning this clone: The protein TCRdb gives is from a much larger clone and does not agree with this DNA's translation at residue 18, likely a read error; the protein shown here comes from the DNA. The V gene is TRDV1; the J gene was not called; the D call of TRDD3 is as the table states it, not checked on the DNA. This CDR3 spans 19 amino acids. Per the germline V gene, CDR1 is TSWWSYY and CDR2 is QGS. CDR3 DNA sequence: TGTGCTCTTCGGCCCGATTGCCCTTTCTGGGGGATACGCACCGATAAACTCACCTTT. Its translation is CALRPDCPFWGIRTDKLTF.

This clone was found a few times. TCRdb's entry gives the protein of a much larger clone, which mismatches this DNA's translation at residue 11, likely from a read error; the protein reported here is translated from the DNA. The chain carries TRDV1 and TRDJ1, with 8 bases identical to TRDD3. The J gene was missing in TCRdb and was found by matching the end of the DNA to germline. Trimming cost V 4 bases and J 3 bases; bases outside gene matches: 22. From germline, CDR1 is TSWWSYY and CDR2 QGS. CDR3 length: 20 amino acids. For the CDR3, the DNA is TGTGCTCTTGGGGGAAAAGGACGAAGGAGACCGGGGGATAGCCCCGATAAACTCATCTTT. It codes for CALGGKGRRRPGDSPDKLIF.

This clone was detected many times. A far more abundant clone sits one base away, making this likely a read error. At the DNA level, this CDR3 is encoded by other sequences in the same sample as well. The CDR3 DNA sequence: TGTGCTCTCGGGGACCCCCTCTCTACGGCCCCAACCTACGTCCATCAGTACACCGATAAACTCATCTTT. Translating it yields CALGDPLSTAPTYVHQYTDKLIF. The V call is TRDV1, the J call TRDJ1, with D perhaps given as TRDD2 or TRDD3 (5 bases each). Germline V lookup: CDR1 TSWWSYY, CDR2 QGS. This CDR3 contains 23 residues.

In the case of this clone: The protein TCRdb gives is from a much larger clone and does not agree with this DNA's translation at residue 12, likely a read error; the protein shown here comes from the DNA. This chain links TRDV2 with TRDJ3; 10 nucleotides align to TRDD3. Matching the DNA to germline supplied the J gene, which TCRdb does not give. This CDR3 has 19 residues. The trim removed 1 base at V and 3 bases at J, leaving 8 bases unmatched. Germline assignment: CDR1 GEAIGNYY and CDR2 EKD. CDR3 sequence (DNA): TGTGCCTGTGACACAGTCTCTACTGGGGGATTCTGGGACACCCGACAGATGTTTTTC. Amino acid sequence: CACDTVSTGGFWDTRQMFF.

The table lists this clone with a few counts. The likely explanation is a read error, given a far larger clone one base away. The same CDR3 arises from other DNA sequences in this sample as well. The gene calls are TRDV1 and TRDJ3; a possible D gene is TRDD3 (5 bases). The length of the CDR3 is 17 residues. The germline CDR1 and CDR2 sequences are TSWWSYY and QGS. This CDR3 is CALGVNHRPWDTRQMFF. The CDR3 coding sequence is TGTGCTCTTGGGGTAAACCACAGGCCCTGGGACACTCGACAGATGTTTTTC.

This clone has just a few counts. The TCRdb protein, from a much larger clone, departs from this DNA's translation at residue 6, likely by read error; the protein shown derives from the DNA. V is TRDV1 and J is TRDJ1, with 10 nucleotides matching TRDD3. The J gene, not given by TCRdb, was assigned here from a germline match of the nucleotide sequence. The V and J ends lost 2 bases and 3 bases, in that order; junction bases with no gene match: 12. This CDR3 is built from 18 residues. In germline, CDR1 is TSWWSYY, CDR2 QGS. The CDR3 DNA reads as TGTGCTCTTGGGGAATATCCGGGCTGGGGGATAGTATCCGATAAACTCATCTTT. Translated: CALGEYPGWGIVSDKLIF.

Remarks on this clone: TCRdb pairs this DNA with a much larger clone's protein that differs at residue 3, likely a read error; the protein shown was translated from the DNA. V gene assignment gives TRDV2, but the J gene was left uncalled; the table names TRDD3, a call not compared with the DNA. Germline V gives CDR1 GEAIGNYY, CDR2 EKD. The CDR3 sequence is 18 residues long. The CDR3 here is CARDTVGMGDTRIGELIF. DNA of the CDR3: TGTGCCCGTGACACCGTCGGGATGGGGGATACCCGTATCGGCGAGCTCATCTTT.

This clone is medium-sized in the sample. Other DNA sequences within the sample encode an identical CDR3. The chain couples TRDV1 to TRDJ1, with 12 bases that match TRDD3. Germline V gene data show CDR1 as TSWWSYY and CDR2 as QGS. V shed 5 bases and J 2 bases; nucleotides not matched to a gene: 27. The CDR3 is 23 residues long. DNA for the CDR3: TGTGCTCTTGGGAGAAGGGTAGTTACCCGAAAACTGGGGGATACTCCCAGTACCGATAAACTCATCTTT. This translates into CALGRRVVTRKLGDTPSTDKLIF.

This clone was counted a few times. The protein held in TCRdb is that of a much larger clone and does not match this DNA's translation at residue 16, likely because of a read error; the protein shown is translated from the DNA. Here the V gene is TRDV2, but the J gene went uncalled; TRDD3, the D gene given by the table, was not confirmed from the DNA. The CDR3 extends over 18 amino acids. Germline V gives CDR1 GEAIGNYY, CDR2 EKD. In nucleotides, the CDR3 is TGTGCCTGTGACACCTTAGCTGGGGGACCTGCCCTCACCGATAAACCCATCTTT. Its translation: CACDTLAGGPALTDKPIF.

This clone occurred a few times. TCRdb assigns this DNA the protein of a much larger clone, which departs from its translation at residue 5; this likely reflects a read error, and the protein shown comes from translating the DNA. The V and J genes are TRDV1 and TRDJ1, with TRDD3 matching 12 bases. V was pared by 4 bases and J by 8 bases, with 17 bases of the junction left unmatched. From germline, CDR1 is TSWWSYY and CDR2 QGS. The CDR3 is 18 residues long. The CDR3 region is CALGVQLGDTLHPPKLIF. In nucleotides, the CDR3 is TGTGCTCTTGGGGTCCAGCTGGGGGATACGCTTCATCCACCGAAACTCATCTTT.

J is TRDJ1 and V is TRDV2; the D gene is possibly TRDD3 (7 bases). The J gene, left out of TCRdb, was set here by checking the DNA against germline. The germline V gene has CDR1 GEAIGNYY and CDR2 EKD. V lost 3 bases and J 0 bases, leaving 19 bases between the germline ends. The CDR3 has 17 amino acids. The CDR3 DNA is TGTGCCTGTGACCCCCTTCCCGGGGGATCAAACACCGATAAACTCATCTTT. It yields the protein CACDPLPGGSNTDKLIF.

In its sample, this clone was seen a few times. With only one base between it and a far larger clone, this is likely a read error. The same CDR3 can be traced to other DNA sequences in this sample. The genes are TRDV1 and TRDJ1; 9 bases are a match to TRDD3. TCRdb gives no J gene; it was assigned here by matching the DNA to germline. Germline assignment: CDR1 TSWWSYY and CDR2 QGS. The CDR3 contains 23 residues. V lost 1 base, J lost 0 bases, and 24 bases stayed unmatched. The CDR3 coding sequence is TGTGCTCTTGGGGAACCTGAAGTTCCCAACCGTCTGGGGGATCCGGGGTACACCGATAAACTCATCTTT. This codes for CALGEPEVPNRLGDPGYTDKLIF.

Remarks on this clone: The protein TCRdb lists belongs to a much larger clone and differs from this DNA's translation at residue 12, which points to a read error; the protein shown is made from the DNA. The genes are TRDV1 and TRDJ1; D not certain. Looked up from germline, CDR1 is TSWWSYY and CDR2 is QGS. The germline V and J ends were trimmed by 0 bases and 4 bases, with 21 bases remaining between them. This CDR3 has 18 amino acids. CDR3 DNA: TGTGCTCTTGGGGAACTAGATCCGGCTTGGCTGAGGGTCGATAAACTCATCTTT. Protein: CALGELDPAWLRVDKLIF.